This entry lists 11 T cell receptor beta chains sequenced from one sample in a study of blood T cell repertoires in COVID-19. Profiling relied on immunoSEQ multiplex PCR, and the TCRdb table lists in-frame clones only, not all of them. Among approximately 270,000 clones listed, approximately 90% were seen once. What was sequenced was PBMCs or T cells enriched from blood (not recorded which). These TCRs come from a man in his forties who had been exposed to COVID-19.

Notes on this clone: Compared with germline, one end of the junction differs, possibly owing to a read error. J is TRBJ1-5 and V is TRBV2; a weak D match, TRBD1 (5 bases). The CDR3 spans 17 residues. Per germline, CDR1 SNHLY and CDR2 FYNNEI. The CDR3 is CASSEGTFSSSNQPQHF. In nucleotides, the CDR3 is TGTGCCAGCAGCGAAGGGACTTTTTCGAGCAGCAATCAGCCCCAGCATTTT.

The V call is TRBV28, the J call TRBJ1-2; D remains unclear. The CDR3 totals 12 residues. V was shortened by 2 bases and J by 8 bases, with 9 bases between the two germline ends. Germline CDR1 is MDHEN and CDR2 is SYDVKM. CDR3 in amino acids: CASSLGYGGYTF. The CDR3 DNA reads TGTGCCAGCAGTTTAGGGTACGGGGGCTACACCTTC.

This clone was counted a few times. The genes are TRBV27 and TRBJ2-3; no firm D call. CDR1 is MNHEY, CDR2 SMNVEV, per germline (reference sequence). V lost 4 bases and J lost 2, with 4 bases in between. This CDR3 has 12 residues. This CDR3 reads CASSSYTDTQYF. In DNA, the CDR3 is TGTGCCAGCAGTTCCTACACAGATACGCAGTATTTT.

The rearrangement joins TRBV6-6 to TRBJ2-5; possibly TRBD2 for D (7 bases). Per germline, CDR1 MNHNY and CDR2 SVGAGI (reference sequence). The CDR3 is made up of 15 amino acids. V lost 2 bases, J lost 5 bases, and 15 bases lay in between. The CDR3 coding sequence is TGTGCCAGCAGTTACACGGCGGGGGCGGGGGAGACCCAGTACTTC. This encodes CASSYTAGAGETQYF.

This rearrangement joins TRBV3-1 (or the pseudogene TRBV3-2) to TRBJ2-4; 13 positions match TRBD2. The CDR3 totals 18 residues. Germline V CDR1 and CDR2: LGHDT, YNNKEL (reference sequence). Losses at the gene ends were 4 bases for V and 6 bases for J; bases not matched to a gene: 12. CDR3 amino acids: CASSLGLAGRVAGNIQYF. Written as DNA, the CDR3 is TGTGCCAGCAGCCTGGGACTAGCGGGAAGGGTTGCAGGAAACATTCAGTACTTC.

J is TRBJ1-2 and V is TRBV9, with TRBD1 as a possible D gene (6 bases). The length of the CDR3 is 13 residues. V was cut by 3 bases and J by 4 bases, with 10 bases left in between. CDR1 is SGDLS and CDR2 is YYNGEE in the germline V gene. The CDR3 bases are TGTGCCAGCAGCGCAACAGGGTCCTATGGCTACACCTTC. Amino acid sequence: CASSATGSYGYTF.

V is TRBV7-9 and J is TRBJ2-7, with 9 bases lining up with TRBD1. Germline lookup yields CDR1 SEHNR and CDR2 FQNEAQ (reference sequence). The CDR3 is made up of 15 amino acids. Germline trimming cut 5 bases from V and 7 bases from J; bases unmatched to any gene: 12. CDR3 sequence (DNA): TGTGCCAGCAGCCCTCCCGGGACAGGGAGGGGGGAGCAGTACTTC. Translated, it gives CASSPPGTGRGEQYF.

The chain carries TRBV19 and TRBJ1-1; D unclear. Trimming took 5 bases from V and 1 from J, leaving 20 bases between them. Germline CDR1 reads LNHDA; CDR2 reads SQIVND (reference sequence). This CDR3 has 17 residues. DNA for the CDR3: TGTGCCAGTAGTCCGGCGTGGGCAGGTGTAAAGAACACTGAAGCTTTCTTT. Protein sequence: CASSPAWAGVKNTEAFF.

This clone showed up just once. The CDR3 protein is CASSYGTGAYEQYF. CDR3 in DNA: TGTGCCAGCTCTTATGGGACAGGGGCCTACGAGCAGTACTTC. The chain is built from TRBV6-5 and TRBJ2-7, with TRBD1 identical over 10 bases. The V and J ends lost 8 bases and 2 bases, in that order; junction bases with no gene match: 6. The CDR3 has 14 residues. CDR1 and CDR2 from the germline V gene are MNHEY and SVGAGI.

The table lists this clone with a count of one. The CDR3 DNA follows: TGTGCCAGCAGCTTCCCGACTAGCGGGAGGTACAATGAGCAGTTCTTC. It encodes CASSFPTSGRYNEQFF. The rearrangement links TRBV13 to TRBJ2-1; 13 bases are a match to TRBD2. The length of the CDR3 is 16 residues. Losses at the gene ends were 3 bases for V and 4 bases for J; bases not matched to a gene: 3. Germline V CDR1 and CDR2: PRHDT, FYEKMQ (reference sequence).

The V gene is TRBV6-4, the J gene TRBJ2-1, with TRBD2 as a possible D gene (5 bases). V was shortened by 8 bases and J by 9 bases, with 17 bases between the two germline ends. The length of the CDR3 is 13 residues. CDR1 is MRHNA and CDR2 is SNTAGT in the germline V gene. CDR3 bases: TGTGCCAGCGAAGCAAGGTTGGCGGGTGAGCAGTTCTTC. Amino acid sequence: CASEARLAGEQFF.